This T cell receptor beta chain was identified during a study of blood T cell repertoires in COVID-19. Background on the study: Whether acute or convalescent, the COVID-19 samples came from the United States, Italy and Spain. PBMCs, B-cell-depleted T cells, or T cells were the source of the cDNA or gDNA that made up the material.

This CDR3 has 13 amino acids. Trimming shortened V by 2 bases and J by 10 bases, and 12 bases separated the two germline ends. Germline V gene sequence: CDR1 SGHTA, CDR2 FQGTGA. TCRdb's table, derived via immunoSEQ multiplex PCR, lists solely in-frame clones and lacks some. The profile shows 200,000 to 300,000 clones, roughly 86% of them singletons. V and J are TRBV7-3 and TRBJ2-1, with D perhaps matching TRBD2 (5 bases). The receptor was isolated from a woman aged 45-60 years with acute or convalescent COVID-19. Sequencing input: peripheral blood. CDR3 nucleotide sequence: TGTGCCAGCAGCTTACTTAGCGCAGGCGAGCAGTTCTTC. Translating it yields CASSLLSAGEQFF.